Listed below are T cell receptor beta chains from one sample, sequenced in a study of T-cell reconstitution after alpha-beta-depleted transplantation in children. Via MiXCR, TCRdb re-called the PCR reads, giving one row per CDR3 protein. The sample lists fewer than 1 million distinct CDR3 sequences; around 15% were seen once. The sequenced sample was PBMCs, mostly from graft donor cells, obtained 360 days after TCRalphabeta/CD19-depleted stem cell transplant. These receptors all stem from a male patient between 10 and 17 years old who had a stem cell transplant for acute lymphoblastic leukemia, so the T cells may come from the graft donor. Both conserved end residues are part of each CDR3. The D gene is left open where the match is weak. Only part of the rows carry a size: once, few, many, or a class if the clone is expanded.

>NA|many|TRBJ2-7|TRBV11-3
CASSLEGRPYEQYF
TGTGCCAGCAGCTTAGAGGGACGGCCCTACGAGCAGTACTTC
>TRBD2|few|TRBJ2-4|TRBV9
CASSPRTSGVAKNIQYF
TGTGCCAGCAGCCCGAGGACTAGCGGGGTAGCCAAAAACATTCAGTACTTC
>NA|few|TRBJ1-5|TRBV21-1
CASSKAGTVRIYSNQPQHF
TGTGCCAGCAGCAAGGCCGGGACAGTCCGGATATATAGCAATCAGCCCCAGCATTTT
>TRBD2|few|TRBJ2-1|TRBV20-1
CSARLTLGGSIIGGSYNEQFF
TGCAGTGCTAGATTAACCCTTGGCGGGAGTATCATAGGAGGCTCCTACAATGAGCAGTTCTTC
>TRBD2|few|TRBJ2-5|TRBV7-2
CASSLGTSGSGFGTQYF
TGTGCCAGCAGCTTAGGGACTAGCGGGAGTGGTTTCGGGACCCAGTACTTC
>NA|NA|TRBJ1-1|TRBV20-1
CSASGRANTEAFF
TGCAGTGCTAGTGGACGGGCGAACACTGAAGCTTTCTTT
>TRBD2|NA|TRBJ2-1|TRBV20-1
CSATRSGMGYNEQFF
TGCAGTGCTACCCGTAGCGGGATGGGTTACAATGAGCAGTTCTTC
>NA|few|TRBJ2-1|TRBV4-1
CASSHPGVWANEQFF
TGCGCCAGCAGCCACCCAGGGGTTTGGGCTAATGAGCAGTTCTTC
>NA|many|TRBJ1-1|TRBV25-1
CASKVLTEAFF
TGTGCCAGCAAGGTCCTCACTGAAGCTTTCTTT
>NA|NA|TRBJ2-7|TRBV5-1
CASSPLFTRPLSYEQYF
TGCGCCAGCAGCCCGTTATTTACTAGACCGCTCTCCTACGAGCAGTACTTC
>TRBD2|NA|TRBJ2-1|TRBV30
CAWRAPRLAFHEQFF
TGTGCCTGGAGGGCCCCCCGACTAGCCTTCCATGAGCAGTTCTTC
>NA|few|TRBJ1-6|TRBV20-1
CSARDIALHF
TGCAGTGCTAGAGATATCGCCCTCCACTTT
>TRBD2|NA|TRBJ2-5|TRBV4-1
CASSQSGLAGTQETQYF
TGCGCCAGCAGCCAAAGTGGCCTAGCGGGGACTCAAGAGACCCAGTACTTC
>NA|many|TRBJ2-7|TRBV4-1
CASSQVVGGAGEQYF
TGCGCCAGCAGCCAAGTCGTAGGAGGGGCGGGGGAGCAGTACTTC
>NA|NA|TRBJ1-2|TRBV5-5
CASSTTGISHRGYTF
TGTGCCAGCAGCACTACAGGGATCTCGCATCGTGGCTACACCTTC
>TRBD1|NA|TRBJ2-1|TRBV12-5
CASGLGLGQGRANEQFF
TGTGCTAGTGGTTTGGGCCTCGGACAGGGGAGAGCCAATGAGCAGTTCTTC
>NA|NA|TRBJ1-1|TRBV5-1
CASSFRGYLGTEAFF
TGCGCCAGCAGCTTTAGGGGGTACCTGGGCACTGAAGCTTTCTTT
>NA|few|TRBJ2-3|TRBV9
CASSVFPSITDTQYF
TGTGCCAGCAGCGTCTTCCCGTCTATCACAGATACGCAGTATTTT
>NA|few|TRBJ1-5|TRBV27
CASSIQGPTAQHF
TGTGCCAGCAGTATACAGGGTCCGACGGCCCAGCATTTT
>NA|NA|TRBJ2-2|TRBV12-3/TRBV12-4
CASTFRREGSGELFF
TGTGCCAGCACCTTCAGACGAGAGGGGTCCGGGGAGCTGTTTTTT
>NA|NA|TRBJ2-7|TRBV7-2
CASSLGTVRFSYEQYF
TGTGCCAGCAGCTTAGGGACTGTCAGGTTCTCCTACGAGCAGTACTTC
>NA|few|TRBJ2-7|TRBV9
CASSVGVPNHEQYF
TGTGCCAGCAGCGTAGGGGTGCCCAACCACGAGCAGTACTTC
>NA|NA|TRBJ2-1|TRBV24-1
CATRWGNEQFF
TGTGCCACCAGGTGGGGGAATGAGCAGTTCTTC
>TRBD1|NA|TRBJ1-1|TRBV7-8
CASRLLTGGTEAFF
TGTGCCAGCAGGCTTCTTACAGGGGGCACTGAAGCTTTCTTT
>NA|NA|TRBJ2-1|TRBV10-3
CAIRQGPYNEQFF
TGTGCCATCAGACAGGGACCCTACAATGAGCAGTTCTTC
>NA|NA|TRBJ1-2|TRBV6-1
CASSHGRGAPSYGYTF
TGTGCCAGCAGCCACGGTCGCGGGGCCCCCTCCTATGGCTACACCTTC
>NA|NA|TRBJ2-1|TRBV24-1
CATSDFNAPTGEQFF
TGTGCCACCAGTGATTTTAACGCGCCCACGGGTGAGCAGTTCTTC